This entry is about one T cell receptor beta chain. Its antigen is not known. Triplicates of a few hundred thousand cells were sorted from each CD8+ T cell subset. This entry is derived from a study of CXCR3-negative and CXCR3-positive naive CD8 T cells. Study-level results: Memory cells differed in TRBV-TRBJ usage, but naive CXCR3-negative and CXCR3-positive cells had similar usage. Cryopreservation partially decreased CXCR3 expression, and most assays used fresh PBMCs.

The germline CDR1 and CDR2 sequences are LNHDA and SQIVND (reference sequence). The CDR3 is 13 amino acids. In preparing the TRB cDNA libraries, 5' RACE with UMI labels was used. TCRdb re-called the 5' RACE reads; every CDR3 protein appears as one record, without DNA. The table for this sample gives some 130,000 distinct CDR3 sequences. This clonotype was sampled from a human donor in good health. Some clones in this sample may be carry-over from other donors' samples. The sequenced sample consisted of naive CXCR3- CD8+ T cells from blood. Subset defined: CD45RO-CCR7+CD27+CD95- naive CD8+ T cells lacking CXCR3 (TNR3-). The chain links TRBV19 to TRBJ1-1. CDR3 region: CASRMEVNTEAFF.